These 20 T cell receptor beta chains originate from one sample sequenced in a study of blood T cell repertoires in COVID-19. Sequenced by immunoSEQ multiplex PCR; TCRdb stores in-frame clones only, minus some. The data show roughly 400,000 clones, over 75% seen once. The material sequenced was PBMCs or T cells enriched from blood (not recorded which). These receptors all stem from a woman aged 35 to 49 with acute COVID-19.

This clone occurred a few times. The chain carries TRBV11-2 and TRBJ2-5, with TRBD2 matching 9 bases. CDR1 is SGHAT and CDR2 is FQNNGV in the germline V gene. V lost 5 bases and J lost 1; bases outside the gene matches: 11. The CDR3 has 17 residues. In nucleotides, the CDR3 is TGTGCCAGCAGCAAATTCTATGGCGGGGGGGCCCAAGAGACCCAGTACTTC. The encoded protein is CASSKFYGGGAQETQYF.

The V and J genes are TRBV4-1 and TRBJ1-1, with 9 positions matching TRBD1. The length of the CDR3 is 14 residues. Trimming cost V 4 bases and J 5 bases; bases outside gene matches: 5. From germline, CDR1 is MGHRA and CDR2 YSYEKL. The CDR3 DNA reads TGCGCCAGCAGCCTCGGACAGGGGCTGACTGAAGCTTTCTTT. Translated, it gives CASSLGQGLTEAFF.

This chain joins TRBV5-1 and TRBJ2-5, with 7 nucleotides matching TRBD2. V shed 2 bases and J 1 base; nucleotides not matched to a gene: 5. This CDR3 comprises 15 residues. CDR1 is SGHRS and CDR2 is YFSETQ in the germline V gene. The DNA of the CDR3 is TGCGCCAGCAGCTTAATAGCGGGTCTCCAAGAGACCCAGTACTTC. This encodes CASSLIAGLQETQYF.

DNA of the CDR3: TGTGCCACCAGTGATTTGGACACTAACTATGGCTACACCTTC. Translating gives CATSDLDTNYGYTF. This chain connects TRBV24-1 to TRBJ1-2; no reliable D call. The V gene's germline CDR1 is KGHDR and CDR2 SFDVKD. The CDR3 covers 14 residues. V was pared by 0 bases and J by 0 bases, with 4 bases between.

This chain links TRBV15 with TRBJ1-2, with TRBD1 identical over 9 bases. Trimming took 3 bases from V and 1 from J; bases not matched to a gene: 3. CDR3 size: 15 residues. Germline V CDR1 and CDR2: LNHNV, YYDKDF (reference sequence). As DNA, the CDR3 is TGTGCCACCAGCAGCCGACAGGGGGTTAACTATGGCTACACCTTC. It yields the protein CATSSRQGVNYGYTF.

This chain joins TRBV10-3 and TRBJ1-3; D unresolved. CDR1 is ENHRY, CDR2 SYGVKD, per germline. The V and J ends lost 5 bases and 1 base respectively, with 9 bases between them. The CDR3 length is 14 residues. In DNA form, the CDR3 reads TGTGCCATCAGTCCCTCGGGGTCTGGAAACACCATATATTTT. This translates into CAISPSGSGNTIYF.

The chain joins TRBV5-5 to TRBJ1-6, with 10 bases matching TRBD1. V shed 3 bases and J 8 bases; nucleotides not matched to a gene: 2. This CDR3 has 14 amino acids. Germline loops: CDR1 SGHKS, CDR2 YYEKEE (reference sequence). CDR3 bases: TGTGCCAGCAGCTGGACAGGGGGGGATTCACCCCTCCACTTT. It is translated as CASSWTGGDSPLHF.

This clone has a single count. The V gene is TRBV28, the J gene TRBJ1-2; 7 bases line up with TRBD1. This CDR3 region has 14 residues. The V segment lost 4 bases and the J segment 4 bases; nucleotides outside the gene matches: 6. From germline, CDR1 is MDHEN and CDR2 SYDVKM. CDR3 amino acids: CASSSRQGTYGYTF. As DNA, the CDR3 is TGTGCCAGCAGTTCACGACAGGGAACCTATGGCTACACCTTC.

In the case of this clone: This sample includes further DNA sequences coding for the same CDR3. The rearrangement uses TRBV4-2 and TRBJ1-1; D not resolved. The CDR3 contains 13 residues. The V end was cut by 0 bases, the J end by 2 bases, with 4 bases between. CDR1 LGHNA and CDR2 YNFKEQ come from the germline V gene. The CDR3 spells CASSQDLNTEAFF. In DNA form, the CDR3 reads TGTGCCAGCAGCCAAGATCTTAACACTGAAGCTTTCTTT.

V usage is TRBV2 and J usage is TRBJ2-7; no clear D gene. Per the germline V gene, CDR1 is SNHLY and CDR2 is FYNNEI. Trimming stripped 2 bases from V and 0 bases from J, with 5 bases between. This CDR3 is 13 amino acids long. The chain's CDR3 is CASSERSSYEQYF. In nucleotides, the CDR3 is TGTGCCAGCAGTGAACGGTCCTCCTACGAGCAGTACTTC.

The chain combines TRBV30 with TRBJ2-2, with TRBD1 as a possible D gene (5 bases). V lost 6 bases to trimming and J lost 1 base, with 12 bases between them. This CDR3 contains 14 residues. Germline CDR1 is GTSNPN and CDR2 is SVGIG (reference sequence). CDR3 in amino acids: CACDRQQNTGELFF. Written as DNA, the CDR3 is TGTGCCTGCGATAGACAGCAGAACACCGGGGAGCTGTTTTTT.

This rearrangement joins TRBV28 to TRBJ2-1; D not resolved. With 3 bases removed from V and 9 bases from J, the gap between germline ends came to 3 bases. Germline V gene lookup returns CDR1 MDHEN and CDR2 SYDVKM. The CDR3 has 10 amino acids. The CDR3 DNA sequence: TGTGCCAGCAGTTTCGGTGAGCAGTTCTTC. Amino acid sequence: CASSFGEQFF.

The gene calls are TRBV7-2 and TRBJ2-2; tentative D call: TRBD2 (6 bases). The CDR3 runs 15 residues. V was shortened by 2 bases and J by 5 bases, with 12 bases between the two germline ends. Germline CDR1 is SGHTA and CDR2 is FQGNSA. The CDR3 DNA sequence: TGTGCCAGCAGCTTACGGCCTAGCGCAACCGGGGAGCTGTTTTTT. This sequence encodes CASSLRPSATGELFF.

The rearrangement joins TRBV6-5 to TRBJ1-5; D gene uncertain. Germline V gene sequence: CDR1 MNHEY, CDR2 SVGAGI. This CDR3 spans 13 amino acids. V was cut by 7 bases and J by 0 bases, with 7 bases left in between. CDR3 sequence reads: CASNTHSNQPQHF. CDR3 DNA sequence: TGTGCCAGCAACACCCATAGCAATCAGCCCCAGCATTTT.

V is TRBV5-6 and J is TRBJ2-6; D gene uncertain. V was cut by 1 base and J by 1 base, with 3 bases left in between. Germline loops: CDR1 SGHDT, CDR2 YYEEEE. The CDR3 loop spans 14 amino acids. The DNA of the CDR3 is TGTGCCAGCAGCTTGTTATCTGGGGCCAACGTCCTGACTTTC. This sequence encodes CASSLLSGANVLTF.

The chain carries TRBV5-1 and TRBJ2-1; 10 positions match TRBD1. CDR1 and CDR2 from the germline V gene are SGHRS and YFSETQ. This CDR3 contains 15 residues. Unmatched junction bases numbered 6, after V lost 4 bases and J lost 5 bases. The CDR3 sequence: CASSDRGRRDNEQFF. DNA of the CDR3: TGCGCCAGCAGCGACAGGGGGCGGAGGGACAATGAGCAGTTCTTC. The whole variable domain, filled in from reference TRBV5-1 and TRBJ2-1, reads KAGVTQTPRYLIKTRGQQVTLSCSPISGHRSVSWYQQTPGQGLQFLFEYFSETQRNKGNFPGRFSGRQFSNSRSEMNVSTLELGDSALYLCASSDRGRRDNEQFFGPGTRLTVL.

The chain's CDR3 is CASSQSDRAYGYTF. The CDR3 region has the DNA TGTGCCAGCAGCCAATCCGACAGAGCTTATGGCTACACCTTC. The rearrangement uses TRBV3-1 (or the pseudogene TRBV3-2) and TRBJ1-2; weak D call: TRBD1 (5 bases). CDR1 is LGHDT and CDR2 is YNNKEL in the germline V gene (reference sequence). V dropped 2 bases and J dropped 5 bases, with 12 bases sitting between them. The CDR3 loop spans 14 amino acids.

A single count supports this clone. CDR3 amino acids: CASSFAADRGRTEAFF. In DNA form, the CDR3 reads TGCGCCAGCAGCTTCGCTGCGGACAGGGGGCGAACTGAAGCTTTCTTT. This chain links TRBV5-1 with TRBJ1-1, with TRBD1 matching 11 bases. CDR3 size: 16 residues. Germline values: CDR1 SGHRS, CDR2 YFSETQ. V lost 2 bases, J lost 5 bases, and 8 bases stayed unmatched.

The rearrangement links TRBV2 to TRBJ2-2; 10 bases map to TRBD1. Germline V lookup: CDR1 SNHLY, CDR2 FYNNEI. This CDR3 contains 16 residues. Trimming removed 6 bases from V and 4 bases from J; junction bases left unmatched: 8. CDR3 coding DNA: TGTGCCAGCAGCAAAGGACAGGGGGTGAGCACCGGGGAGCTGTTTTTT. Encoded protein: CASSKGQGVSTGELFF.

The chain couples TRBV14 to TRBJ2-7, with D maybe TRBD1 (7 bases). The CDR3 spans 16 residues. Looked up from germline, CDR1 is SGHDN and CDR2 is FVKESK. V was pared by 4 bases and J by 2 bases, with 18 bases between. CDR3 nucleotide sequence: TGTGCCAGCAGCCCCAGGGGGGCGGGACAGACCTACGAGCAGTACTTC. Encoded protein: CASSPRGAGQTYEQYF.